The following is a TCR beta chain sequence with its context. Its antigen is still unknown. Other nucleotide sequences from this sample produce the same CDR3. An approximately 220 ng quantity of DNA, 25,000 to 35,000 T cell genomes, went into the sorted-subset replicate PCRs. Some clones are missing from TCRdb's copy, which holds only in-frame ones; the method was immunoSEQ multiplex PCR. The sample holds approximately 2.5 million clones, under 95% seen once. Germline CDR1 SGHTA, CDR2 FQGNSA. The CDR3 has 14 amino acids. V lost 3 bases, J lost 2 bases, and 1 base stayed unmatched. This record comes from a study of shared clonotypes between healthy human individuals. Study as a whole: Per donor, three plates held CD4 naive cells, three held CD4 memory, two held CD8 naive and one held CD8 memory.

Study-wide results and limits: In general, naive subsets displayed greater estimated richness than memory subsets did. An anticipated effect of sequencing depth on clonotype sharing among donors was recognized.

This chain joins TRBV7-2 and TRBJ2-1; TRBD2 aligns across 7 bases. This TCR was sampled from a man between 18 and 35 years old in good health. Some clones in this sample may be carry-over from other donors' samples. The sample comprised naive CD4+ T cells from PBMCs. Documented subset: CD45RA+ positively selected. The DNA for the CDR3 is TGTGCCAGCAGCTTCGGACTAGCCTACAATGAGCAGTTCTTC. This translates into CASSFGLAYNEQFF.